This T cell receptor (beta chain) comes out of a study of patients and donors after allogeneic stem cell transplantation. This clonotype showed up just a few times. A single record per CDR3 protein comes from TCRdb applying MiXCR to the RT-PCR reads. This sample yields over 400,000 distinct CDR3 sequences, of which roughly 17% are seen a single time; about 7% belongs to the top ten. Germline V gene sequence: CDR1 SEHNR, CDR2 FQNEAQ (reference sequence). CDR3 length: 13 residues. Trimming pared 10 bases from V and 3 bases from J, leaving 13 bases between. This rearrangement joins TRBV7-9 to TRBJ1-5; D perhaps matches TRBD1 (6 bases). The clonotype comes from a human donor who was either an allogeneic HSCT recipient or a stem cell or donor lymphocyte infusion donor (not recorded which). It is not recorded whose cells these are; they may come from a transplant donor. Input material: blood, either unsorted or a sorted T cell fraction (not recorded which). The CDR3 loop is CAILGGTNQPQHF. In DNA, the CDR3 is TGTGCCATACTTGGGGGCACCAATCAGCCCCAGCATTTT.